The clone carrying this T cell receptor beta chain showed up many times. All donors were healthy Caucasians. The sample is drawn from a study of identical twins. Template switching added a universal primer site, and cDNA bore unique molecular identifiers. TCRdb fed the 5' RACE reads into MiXCR, producing one record per CDR3 protein. The sample contains 550,000 to 700,000 distinct CDR3 sequences, around a tenth of which appear only once. The data were also submitted as part of a second study, on yellow fever vaccine responses in identical twins. That work contributes: The T cell response to vaccination in identical twins was reportedly partly convergent and partly personalized.

The TCR originated in a woman under 30 in good health. Material: PBMCs.

For the CDR3, the DNA is TGTGCCAGCAGTGGAGGGACTAGCCTCGTAAAGCAGTTCTTC. It translates to CASSGGTSLVKQFF. V is TRBV12-3 or TRBV12-4 and J is TRBJ2-1; 9 bases line up with TRBD2. V lost 5 bases, J lost 11 bases, and 10 bases stayed unmatched. CDR3 size: 14 residues.